This T cell receptor beta chain is from a study of CD8+ T cells in alopecia areata. About the study: Tofacitinib was taken orally by treated patients, and the dose was 5 to 10 mg twice daily.

Of note for this clone: As yet, its antigen is unknown.

Study observations and caveats: More clonal than normal scalp was lesional scalp, particularly alopecia totalis/universalis. Scalp clonality and expanded CD8+ clones among the top 100 fell significantly with tofacitinib.

As for treatment: oral pan-JAK inhibitor, 5-10 mg twice daily. Using a FACSAria, the CD4+ and CD8+ T cells were sorted from the PBMCs. Once RNA had been extracted, it was reverse transcribed into cDNA to act as the sequencing template. Method: immunoSEQ multiplex PCR; TCRdb's copy keeps in-frame clones and lacks some. The sample yields about 270,000 clones, 60% seen once. The CDR3 loop spans 12 amino acids. Germline V gene data show CDR1 as MNHNS and CDR2 as SASEGT. The material sequenced was CD4+ T cells sorted from blood, taken at approximately week 52, from a patient treated with tofacitinib. This clonotype was sampled from a human donor with alopecia areata. This sequence joins TRBV6-1 and TRBJ2-5; D not certain. The better agreement between TRBJ2-7 and the DNA end casts doubt on the J call. This CDR3 reads CASRFTEYEQYF. In DNA form, the CDR3 reads TGTGCCAGCAGGTTCACGGAATACGAGCAGTACTTC.